The following is a T cell receptor beta chain sequence with its context. Germline CDR1 GTSNPN, CDR2 SVGIG (reference sequence). CDR3 length: 14 amino acids. The V end lost 3 bases, the J end lost 3 bases, and 11 bases lay between the germline ends. The source of the sample is a study of blood T cell repertoires in COVID-19. Looking at the study overall: The United States, Italy and Spain supplied acute and convalescent COVID-19 samples. PBMCs, B-cell-depleted T cells, or T cells provided the cDNA or gDNA that made up the material.

As originally analysed: Using reference gene primer amplification, nucleated cell counts were estimated. The method was immunoSEQ multiplex PCR; TCRdb's version includes in-frame clones alone and lacks a portion of them. The DNA gave D and trimming, while V, J and clone size come from that table. The sample records nearly 35,000 clones, 70% to 80% being singletons. This TCR was sampled from a woman aged 55-69 years with acute or convalescent COVID-19. J is TRBJ1-4 and V is TRBV30, with a possible D match to TRBD1 (6 bases). The sample consisted of peripheral blood. This CDR3 reads CAWSPDSANEKLFF. The CDR3 DNA follows: TGTGCCTGGAGCCCGGACAGCGCTAATGAAAAACTGTTTTTT. The full variable domain, completed using reference TRBV30 and TRBJ1-4, is SQTIHQWPATLVQPVGSPLSLECTVEGTSNPNLYWYRQAAGRGLQLLFYSVGIGQISSEVPQNLSASRPQDRQFILSSKKLLLSDSGFYLCAWSPDSANEKLFFGSGTQLSVL.